This T cell receptor beta chain was documented in a study of T cell responses to AZD1222 COVID-19 vaccine. Only one count was recorded for this clone. What it recognizes is unknown. Study-level findings and limits: Regions left unmutated in variants are reportedly the target of nearly half of spike-specific TCRs.

The protocol was immunoSEQ multiplex PCR, while the TCRdb copy is restricted to in-frame clones and leaves out a portion. Here the sample spans 120,000 or so clones, 88% being singletons. Germline-derived CDR1 and CDR2 are SGHRS and YFSETQ. The V segment lost 4 bases and the J segment 9 bases; nucleotides outside the gene matches: 9. The CDR3 length is 14 residues. Second-dose recipients at about 4 or about 12 weeks were treated as one pooled group. The sequence was obtained from an adult who received the AZD1222 COVID-19 vaccine. The chain joins TRBV5-1 to TRBJ2-1; 8 bases are shared with TRBD2. Sample: peripheral blood, taken 28 days after the second AZD1222 dose. The CDR3 bases are TGCGCCAGCAGCGGGGGACTAGGAAGACCTGAGCAGTTCTTC. It yields the protein CASSGGLGRPEQFF. Full variable domain (outside the CDR3, taken from reference TRBV5-1 and TRBJ2-1): KAGVTQTPRYLIKTRGQQVTLSCSPISGHRSVSWYQQTPGQGLQFLFEYFSETQRNKGNFPGRFSGRQFSNSRSEMNVSTLELGDSALYLCASSGGLGRPEQFFGPGTRLTVL.